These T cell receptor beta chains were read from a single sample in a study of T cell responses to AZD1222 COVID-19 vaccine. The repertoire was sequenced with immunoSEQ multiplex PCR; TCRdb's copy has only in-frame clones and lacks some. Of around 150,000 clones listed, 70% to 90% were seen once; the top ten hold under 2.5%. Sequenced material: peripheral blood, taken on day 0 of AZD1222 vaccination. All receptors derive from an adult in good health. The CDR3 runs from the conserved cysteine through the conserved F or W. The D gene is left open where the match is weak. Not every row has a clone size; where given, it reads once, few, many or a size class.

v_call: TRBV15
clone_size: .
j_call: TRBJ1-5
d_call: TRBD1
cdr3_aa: CATSTNTGVGTGNQPQHF
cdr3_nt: TGTGCCACCAGCACAAATACAGGGGTCGGGACAGGGAATCAGCCCCAGCATTTT

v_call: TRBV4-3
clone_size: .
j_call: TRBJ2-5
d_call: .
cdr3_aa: CASSQEFYGTGRQETQYF
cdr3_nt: TGCGCCAGCAGCCAAGAGTTTTATGGAACCGGGAGACAAGAGACCCAGTACTTC

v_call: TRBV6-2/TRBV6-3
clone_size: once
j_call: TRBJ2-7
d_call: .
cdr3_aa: CASSTAASYEQYF
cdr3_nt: TGTGCCAGCAGCACAGCGGCCTCCTACGAGCAGTACTTC

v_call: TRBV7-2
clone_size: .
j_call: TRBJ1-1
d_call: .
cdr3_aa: CASSFVEGGGTEAFF
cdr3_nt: TGTGCCAGCAGCTTTGTGGAGGGTGGGGGCACTGAAGCTTTCTTT

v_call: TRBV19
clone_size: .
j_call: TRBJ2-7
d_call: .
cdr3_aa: CASSRGGLYEQYF
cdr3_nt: TGTGCCAGTAGTCGTGGGGGGCTCTACGAGCAGTACTTC

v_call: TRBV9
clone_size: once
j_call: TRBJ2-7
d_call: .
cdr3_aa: CASSPRAAGFSYEQYF
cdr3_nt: TGTGCCAGCAGCCCCAGGGCCGCGGGGTTCTCCTACGAGCAGTACTTC

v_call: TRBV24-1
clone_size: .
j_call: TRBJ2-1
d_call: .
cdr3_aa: CATKARGGIYNEQFF
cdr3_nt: TGTGCCACCAAAGCGAGGGGGGGAATCTACAATGAGCAGTTCTTC

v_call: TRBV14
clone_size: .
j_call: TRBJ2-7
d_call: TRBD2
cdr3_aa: CASSQDLQREAHEQYF
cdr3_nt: TGTGCCAGCAGCCAAGATTTACAGCGGGAGGCCCACGAGCAGTACTTC

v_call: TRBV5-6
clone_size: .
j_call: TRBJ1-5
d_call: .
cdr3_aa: CASSILQMGNQPQHF
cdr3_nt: TGTGCCAGCAGCATATTGCAGATGGGCAATCAGCCCCAGCATTTT

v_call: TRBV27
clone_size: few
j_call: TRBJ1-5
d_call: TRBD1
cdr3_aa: CASKGTGAHQPQHF
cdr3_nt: TGTGCCAGCAAAGGAACAGGGGCCCATCAGCCCCAGCATTTT